Below, 26 T cell receptor beta chains from the same sample are listed, as sequenced in a study of regulatory T cells in long-lasting Graves disease. Regarding time point: persistent/refractory GD, antithyroid drugs over 5 years with positive TRAb. RNA isolated from PBMCs was used to make the TCR library. Researchers made TCR beta libraries by using iRepertoire HTBI primers and running Arm-PCR on CDR3 regions. TCRdb used MiXCR to reprocess the multiplex PCR reads, holding one entry per CDR3 protein. Among under 450,000 distinct CDR3 sequences listed, about a quarter were seen once. The specimen was peripheral blood mononuclear cells (PBMCs), collected when the disease was refractory, from a patient treated with antithyroid drugs. The receptors were gathered from a female donor with Graves disease.

The chain links TRBV20-1 to TRBJ1-4, with 7 bases that match TRBD1. CDR1 and CDR2 from the germline V gene are DFQATT and SNEGSKA (reference sequence). Trimming took 3 bases from V and 0 from J; bases not matched to a gene: 7. The CDR3 runs to 16 residues. The CDR3 bases are TGCAGTGCTAGTACCAGGGGGTTAGCAACTAATGAAAAACTGTTTTTT. Amino acid sequence: CSASTRGLATNEKLFF.

This clonotype was seen a few times. V and J are TRBV20-1 and TRBJ1-5; TRBD1 aligns across 7 bases. The CDR3 totals 14 residues. J gave up 0 bases and V 6 bases, and 5 bases lay outside the gene matches. Germline assignment: CDR1 DFQATT and CDR2 SNEGSKA (reference sequence). CDR3 residues: CSAPDRSSNQPQHF. The CDR3 bases are TGCAGTGCCCCGGACAGGTCTAGCAATCAGCCCCAGCATTTT.

This clonotype was counted many times. The chain joins TRBV6-5 to TRBJ2-2; D is possibly TRBD2 (5 bases). Per germline, CDR1 MNHEY and CDR2 SVGAGI. Trimming shortened V by 3 bases and J by 0 bases, and 11 bases separated the two germline ends. The CDR3 has 16 amino acids. Here the CDR3 DNA reads TGTGCCAGCAGTTATATTGCGGGTTCGAACACCGGGGAGCTGTTTTTT. This gives the protein CASSYIAGSNTGELFF.

The V and J genes are TRBV4-3 and TRBJ2-1; perhaps TRBD1 as D (6 bases). The CDR3 consists of 13 residues. The germline V gene has CDR1 LGHNA and CDR2 YSLEER. Trimming pared 0 bases from V and 11 bases from J, leaving 11 bases between. CDR3 in amino acids: CASSQDRGNQQFF. The CDR3, as DNA: TGCGCCAGCAGCCAAGACAGGGGAAACCAGCAGTTCTTC.

The chain carries TRBV30 and TRBJ1-4; 9 bases are shared with TRBD1. J lost 6 bases, V lost 6 bases, and 5 bases had no gene match. The CDR3 length is 13 residues. The germline V gene encodes CDR1 GTSNPN and CDR2 SVGIG (reference sequence). The CDR3 region is CACTGGFDEKLFF. The CDR3, as DNA: TGTGCCTGTACAGGGGGCTTCGATGAAAAACTGTTTTTT.

There are many counts of this clonotype. The chain uses TRBV30 and TRBJ2-5; TRBD2 agrees at 11 bases. The CDR3 length is 14 residues. CDR1 is GTSNPN, CDR2 SVGIG, per germline (reference sequence). V shed 1 base and J 5 bases; nucleotides not matched to a gene: 3. CDR3: CAWSELAGDETQYF. The CDR3, as DNA: TGTGCCTGGAGTGAACTAGCGGGAGACGAGACCCAGTACTTC.

Only a few counts were recorded for this clonotype. The rearrangement joins TRBV19 to TRBJ1-4, with a tentative D call TRBD1 (5 bases). The CDR3 extends over 14 amino acids. Germline values: CDR1 LNHDA, CDR2 SQIVND (reference sequence). Trimming removed 7 bases at V and 3 bases at J, with 12 bases between. The CDR3 DNA follows: TGTGCCAGTAACCAGGGAGGGTCTAATGAAAAACTGTTTTTT. Its protein is CASNQGGSNEKLFF.

This clonotype was seen repeatedly, ten times or more. V is TRBV3-1 and J is TRBJ2-5, with a possible D match to TRBD2 (6 bases). CDR3 length: 18 amino acids. Trimming removed 0 bases at V and 5 bases at J, with 22 bases between. Germline V gene data show CDR1 as LGHDT and CDR2 as YNNKEL (reference sequence). CDR3 DNA sequence: TGTGCCAGCAGCCAAGACTGGCAGGAGGGCAACCTCGGTGAGACCCAGTACTTC. Its translation: CASSQDWQEGNLGETQYF.

This clonotype was seen a few times. The chain uses TRBV15 and TRBJ2-7; 7 nucleotides match TRBD2. The CDR3 loop spans 17 amino acids. The trim removed 0 bases at V and 6 bases at J, leaving 14 bases unmatched. Germline V gives CDR1 LNHNV, CDR2 YYDKDF (reference sequence). The CDR3 DNA reads TGTGCCACCAGCAGAGATCGGACTTTGCGGGAGAGGGGCGAGCAGTACTTC. Translated: CATSRDRTLRERGEQYF.

The chain has TRBV2 and TRBJ1-2; 12 bases are shared with TRBD1. The CDR3 consists of 15 residues. The germline gives CDR1 SNHLY, CDR2 FYNNEI. J lost 2 bases, V lost 8 bases, and 6 bases had no gene match. The DNA for the CDR3 is TGTGCCAGCCCGAGGGACAGGGGGCGGAACTATGGCTACACCTTC. It codes for CASPRDRGRNYGYTF.

This chain links TRBV7-3 with TRBJ2-1; 7 bases align to TRBD1. Germline V gives CDR1 SGHTA, CDR2 FQGTGA. Trimming removed 5 bases from V and 6 bases from J; junction bases left unmatched: 7. The CDR3 consists of 14 residues. The CDR3 sequence is CASSPTSGGNEQFF. The CDR3 nucleotides are TGTGCCAGCAGCCCGACTTCAGGGGGCAATGAGCAGTTCTTC.

This clonotype was seen at least ten times. The chain recombines TRBV7-9 with TRBJ2-5, with TRBD2 matching 10 bases. The CDR3 runs to 15 residues. Germline-derived CDR1 and CDR2 are SEHNR and FQNEAQ (reference sequence). The V and J ends lost 3 bases and 3 bases, in that order; junction bases with no gene match: 4. CDR3: CASSFGLAGEETQYF. DNA for the CDR3: TGTGCCAGCAGCTTCGGGCTAGCGGGAGAAGAGACCCAGTACTTC.

This chain joins TRBV18 and TRBJ2-7; 10 bases agree with TRBD1. The ends lost 3 bases at V and 1 base at J; junction bases unmatched: 6. The CDR3 has 16 amino acids. Germline V lookup: CDR1 KGHSH, CDR2 LQKENI. The CDR3 sequence: CASSPRGGQGSYEQYF. In nucleotides, the CDR3 is TGTGCCAGCTCACCTCGAGGGGGACAGGGGTCCTACGAGCAGTACTTC.

This clonotype occurred many times. The chain links TRBV28 to TRBJ2-5, with 9 positions matching TRBD2. Trimming removed 3 bases from V and 5 bases from J; junction bases left unmatched: 13. Germline lookup yields CDR1 MDHEN and CDR2 SYDVKM. The CDR3 length is 17 residues. The CDR3 DNA follows: TGTGCCAGCAGTTTGGGTCGGAGCGGGAGGTCGAGGGAGACCCAGTACTTC. This translates into CASSLGRSGRSRETQYF.

This clonotype was seen more than once but under ten times. V and J are TRBV5-1 and TRBJ2-6; D perhaps matches TRBD1 (5 bases). The germline gives CDR1 SGHRS, CDR2 YFSETQ. This CDR3 region has 16 residues. The germline V and J ends were trimmed by 2 bases and 4 bases, with 13 bases remaining between them. CDR3 in amino acids: CASSLSGSPGANVLTF. The CDR3 DNA reads as TGCGCCAGCAGCTTATCAGGGTCGCCCGGGGCCAACGTCCTGACTTTC. Supplemented by reference TRBV5-1 and TRBJ2-6, the full variable domain reads KAGVTQTPRYLIKTRGQQVTLSCSPISGHRSVSWYQQTPGQGLQFLFEYFSETQRNKGNFPGRFSGRQFSNSRSEMNVSTLELGDSALYLCASSLSGSPGANVLTFGAGSRLTVL.

This clonotype was seen repeatedly, ten times or more. The V gene is TRBV20-1, the J gene TRBJ2-5, with D perhaps matching TRBD2 (5 bases). The ends were cut back, 1 base at V and 2 bases at J, with 14 bases in the middle. Germline V gives CDR1 DFQATT, CDR2 SNEGSKA (reference sequence). This CDR3 comprises 15 residues. In DNA form, the CDR3 reads TGCAGTGCTAGAGGCCTTCGGCTAGCACAAGAGACCCAGTACTTC. Amino acid sequence: CSARGLRLAQETQYF.

This clonotype was seen repeatedly, ten times or more. The rearrangement uses TRBV12-3 or TRBV12-4 and TRBJ1-2, with no clear D. V shed 2 bases and J shed 4 bases, with 17 bases lying between them. CDR3 size: 16 residues. CDR3 loop: CASSLSLGTTLYGYTF. As DNA, the CDR3 is TGTGCCAGCAGTTTATCCCTAGGAACCACTCTCTATGGCTACACCTTC.

This clonotype was recorded at least ten times. This chain joins TRBV2 and TRBJ1-5; D call uncertain. Germline CDR1 and CDR2: SNHLY and FYNNEI. Between the trimmed V and J ends, which lost 4 bases and 7 bases, there was a span of 11 bases. The CDR3 extends over 13 amino acids. This CDR3 is CASSVGAQQPQHF. CDR3 nucleotide sequence: TGTGCCAGCAGTGTGGGAGCACAACAGCCCCAGCATTTT.

This clonotype was seen at least ten times. This sequence joins TRBV11-2 and TRBJ2-4; D is unresolved. V lost 5 bases and J 6 bases, leaving 14 bases between the germline ends. The V gene's germline CDR1 is SGHAT and CDR2 FQNNGV. The CDR3 extends over 14 amino acids. In DNA, the CDR3 is TGTGCCAGCAGCATTCGCAATAGTATAAACATTCAGTACTTC. Translation gives CASSIRNSINIQYF.

This clonotype was seen many times. This sequence joins TRBV7-2 and TRBJ1-2; D remains ambiguous. Trimming took 4 bases from V and 5 from J, leaving 8 bases between them. The CDR3 covers 12 residues. Germline V gene lookup returns CDR1 SGHTA and CDR2 FQGNSA. In nucleotides, the CDR3 is TGTGCCAGCAGCTCCGAACCATATGGCTACACCTTC. Its translation is CASSSEPYGYTF.

At least ten counts were recorded for this clonotype. The chain uses TRBV6-2 or TRBV6-3 and TRBJ1-1; D possibly corresponds to TRBD1 (5 bases). The V gene's germline CDR1 is MNHEY and CDR2 SVGEGT. V gave up 2 bases and J gave up 1 base, with 8 bases separating them. The CDR3 totals 14 residues. The CDR3 is CASSYKGPNTEAFF. Here the CDR3 DNA reads TGTGCCAGCAGTTACAAGGGGCCGAACACTGAAGCTTTCTTT.

In this sample, this clonotype turned up many times. The chain is built from TRBV2 and TRBJ2-6; 11 bases match TRBD1. Germline CDR1 is SNHLY and CDR2 is FYNNEI. The CDR3 consists of 19 residues. J gave up 1 base and V 2 bases, and 7 bases lay outside the gene matches. The CDR3 DNA sequence: TGTGCCAGCAGTGAACTTAGGACAGGGGGCAGTTCTGGGGCCAACGTCCTGACTTTC. This translates into CASSELRTGGSSGANVLTF.

The chain carries TRBV3-1 and TRBJ2-7; 11 bases align to TRBD2. This CDR3 region has 16 residues. Unmatched junction bases numbered 11, after V lost 5 bases and J lost 5 bases. Germline CDR1 and CDR2: LGHDT and YNNKEL (reference sequence). CDR3 residues: CASSETRLAGFHEQYF. CDR3 nucleotides: TGTGCCAGCAGCGAGACACGACTAGCGGGATTCCACGAGCAGTACTTC.

V is TRBV12-3 or TRBV12-4 and J is TRBJ1-3; 11 bases align to TRBD1. V was pared by 7 bases and J by 2 bases, with 7 bases of the junction left unmatched. The CDR3 is made up of 16 amino acids. Here the CDR3 reads CASTWGQGGTGNTIYF. CDR3 sequence (DNA): TGTGCCAGCACTTGGGGACAGGGGGGGACTGGAAACACCATATATTTT.

This clonotype was seen many times. CDR3 in amino acids: CASSTTGVETQYF. The CDR3 DNA reads as TGTGCCAGCAGTACGACAGGGGTAGAGACCCAGTACTTC. This rearrangement joins TRBV6-2 or TRBV6-3 to TRBJ2-5, with 8 positions matching TRBD1. V lost 5 bases, J lost 4 bases, and 3 bases stayed unmatched. Germline V gene lookup returns CDR1 MNHEY and CDR2 SVGEGT. The CDR3 loop spans 13 amino acids.

This clonotype was seen just once. V usage is TRBV19 and J usage is TRBJ2-7; perhaps D is TRBD1 or TRBD2 (5 bases each). Germline V gene sequence: CDR1 LNHDA, CDR2 SQIVND (reference sequence). Trimming cost V 6 bases and J 3 bases, with 15 bases left between them. The CDR3 totals 14 residues. The CDR3 DNA follows: TGTGCCAGTAGCTCCGGGACCCCGATCTACGAGCAGTACTTC. This encodes CASSSGTPIYEQYF. The full variable domain, in which reference TRBV19 and TRBJ2-7 provide the parts outside the CDR3, is DGGITQSPKYLFRKEGQNVTLSCEQNLNHDAMYWYRQDPGQGLRLIYYSQIVNDFQKGDIAEGYSVSREKKESFPLTVTSAQKNPTAFYLCASSSGTPIYEQYFGPGTRLTVT.